This entry features one T cell receptor (beta chain) sequence. Generated by immunoSEQ multiplex PCR, the TCRdb table keeps only in-frame clones and is missing some. The sample holds around 93,000 clones, roughly 91% seen once. The data originate from a study of blood T cell repertoires in COVID-19. Germline CDR1 and CDR2: DFQATT and SNEGSKA (reference sequence). This CDR3 is 11 amino acids long. Deletions cut 3 bases from V and 3 bases from J, with 2 bases between. This chain links TRBV20-1 with TRBJ2-2, with D unresolved. The clonotype comes from a man between 18 and 29 years old with COVID-19, enrolled during active disease. Sequenced: peripheral blood. The CDR3 DNA is TGCAGTGCTAGCTACACCGGGGAGCTGTTTTTT. It codes for CSASYTGELFF.